This passage covers 18 T cell receptor beta chains from one sample sequenced in a study of T cell repertoires in cytomegalovirus infection. TCRdb fed the reads into MiXCR, producing one record per CDR3 protein. The table lists roughly 860,000 distinct CDR3 sequences, approximately 30% of them singletons. The antigens these receptors bind are not known. Specimen: cultured CD8+ T cells from PBMCs, collected from culture after CMV antigen stimulation. All receptors derive from a human donor in good health (CMV status not recorded). Some clones in this sample may be carry-over from other donors' samples.

This sequence joins TRBV2 and TRBJ1-2; D ambiguous. This CDR3 is built from 14 residues. The ends were cut back, 7 bases at V and 4 bases at J, with 16 bases in the middle. Germline V gene sequence: CDR1 SNHLY, CDR2 FYNNEI. For the CDR3, the DNA is TGTGCCAGCACCGGAAGGGCGTTGGGCTATGGCTACACCTTC. This gives the protein CASTGRALGYGYTF. The whole variable domain, remainder taken from reference TRBV2 and TRBJ1-2, is EPEVTQTPSHQVTQMGQEVILRCVPISNHLYFYWYRQILGQKVEFLVSFYNNEISEKSEIFDDQFSVERPDGSNFTLKIRSTKLEDSAMYFCASTGRALGYGYTFGSGTRLTVV.

This clonotype counts as medium-sized (0.01 to 0.1%). The gene calls are TRBV7-9 and TRBJ2-7; D not certain. Trimming pared 4 bases from V and 2 bases from J, leaving 12 bases between. Germline CDR1 SEHNR, CDR2 FQNEAQ (reference sequence). This CDR3 is 14 amino acids long. The chain's CDR3 is CASSSPDRTYEQYF. The CDR3 nucleotides are TGTGCCAGCAGCTCCCCGGACCGCACCTACGAGCAGTACTTC.

This clonotype showed up just a few times. The chain carries TRBV10-3 and TRBJ1-1; D is unclear. V was cut by 0 bases and J by 4 bases, with 6 bases left in between. The CDR3 spans 13 residues. The V gene's germline CDR1 is ENHRY and CDR2 SYGVKD. Here the CDR3 reads CAISESKSTEAFF. The CDR3 nucleotides are TGTGCCATCAGTGAGTCCAAAAGCACTGAAGCTTTCTTT.

The rearrangement links TRBV19 to TRBJ2-1; 7 nucleotides match TRBD1. With V trimmed by 4 bases and J by 2 bases, 5 bases remained unmatched. Germline V gives CDR1 LNHDA, CDR2 SQIVND (reference sequence). CDR3 length: 15 residues. For the CDR3, the DNA is TGTGCCAGTAGTACTCCGGGACAGCCCTACAATGAGCAGTTCTTC. It encodes CASSTPGQPYNEQFF.

This clonotype showed up just a few times. The rearrangement uses TRBV12-3 or TRBV12-4 and TRBJ1-1, with TRBD1 matching over 7 bases. The CDR3 covers 14 residues. V shed 4 bases, J shed 10 bases, and the junction held 12 bases outside the gene matches. The CDR3 protein is CASSSPIGGGIAFF. CDR3 in DNA: TGTGCCAGCAGTTCTCCCATTGGAGGGGGCATAGCTTTCTTT.

Only a few counts were recorded for this clonotype. The chain links TRBV19 to TRBJ1-6; D ambiguous. Trimming pared 7 bases from V and 0 bases from J, leaving 10 bases between. Germline assignment: CDR1 LNHDA and CDR2 SQIVND (reference sequence). The CDR3 covers 15 residues. CDR3 amino acids: CASTIGRSYNSPLHF. CDR3 sequence (DNA): TGTGCCAGTACCATTGGGCGCTCCTATAATTCACCCCTCCACTTT.

This clonotype was counted at least ten times. The chain joins TRBV7-8 to TRBJ1-1, with 8 bases that match TRBD1. The CDR3 contains 15 residues. The V gene end was trimmed by 8 bases and the J gene end by 3 bases; junction bases not matched to a gene: 11. From germline, CDR1 is SGHVS and CDR2 FQNEAQ. For the CDR3, the DNA is TGTGCCAGCGGGGGCTCCGACAGGGGAGACACTGAAGCTTTCTTT. As protein: CASGGSDRGDTEAFF.

The chain links TRBV29-1 to TRBJ2-6; no firm D call. The V end was cut by 1 base, the J end by 3 bases, with 7 bases between. The CDR3 covers 14 residues. Germline V lookup: CDR1 SQVTM, CDR2 ANQGSEA. CDR3 DNA sequence: TGCAGCGTTGAAGGAACAGTTGGGGCCAACGTCCTGACTTTC. This codes for CSVEGTVGANVLTF.

This clonotype was seen a few times. The V and J genes are TRBV19 and TRBJ2-2; no clear D. The CDR3 spans 13 residues. The germline CDR1 and CDR2 sequences are LNHDA and SQIVND (reference sequence). The V end lost 4 bases, the J end lost 5 bases, and 8 bases lay between the germline ends. CDR3 residues: CASSTLETGELFF. The CDR3 DNA sequence: TGTGCCAGTAGTACCTTAGAGACCGGGGAGCTGTTTTTT.

The chain carries TRBV6-6 and TRBJ2-7; 8 nucleotides line up with TRBD1. Germline CDR1 MNHNY, CDR2 SVGAGI (reference sequence). V lost 0 bases, J lost 5 bases, and 12 bases stayed unmatched. CDR3 size: 17 residues. Here the CDR3 DNA reads TGTGCCAGCAGTTACTCCCGGGACAGGTCGGTAAACCACGAGCAGTACTTC. It is translated as CASSYSRDRSVNHEQYF.

The chain links TRBV5-4 to TRBJ1-5; D unresolved. In germline, CDR1 is SGHNT, CDR2 YYREEE (reference sequence). The CDR3 runs 15 residues. V lost 0 bases to trimming and J lost 0 bases, with 7 bases between them. CDR3 in DNA: TGTGCCAGCAGCTTGGGTCCGGATAGCAATCAGCCCCAGCATTTT. The encoded protein is CASSLGPDSNQPQHF.

This chain connects TRBV28 to TRBJ1-2, with a tentative D call TRBD1 (6 bases). Trimming removed 5 bases from V and 4 bases from J, with 14 bases in between. From germline, CDR1 is MDHEN and CDR2 SYDVKM. This CDR3 spans 14 amino acids. CDR3 loop: CASSPGTHLYGYTF. The DNA for the CDR3 is TGTGCCAGCAGTCCTGGGACACACCTCTATGGCTACACCTTC.

This chain joins TRBV4-2 and TRBJ2-3; 12 nucleotides agree with TRBD2. The germline gives CDR1 LGHNA, CDR2 YNFKEQ. With V trimmed by 1 base and J by 4 bases, 12 bases remained unmatched. CDR3 length equals 19 residues. CDR3 amino acids: CASSQVGLAGGSASDTQYF. The CDR3 bases are TGTGCCAGCAGCCAAGTTGGGCTAGCGGGGGGGTCTGCTTCAGATACGCAGTATTTT.

V gene TRBV11-3 combines with J gene TRBJ2-3, with D perhaps matching TRBD1 (6 bases). This CDR3 spans 14 amino acids. The V gene lost 6 bases and the J gene lost 0 bases, with 10 bases spanning the gap. Per the germline V gene, CDR1 is SGHNT and CDR2 is YENEEA. CDR3 residues: CASSRQDSTDTQYF. The CDR3 DNA is TGTGCCAGCAGTAGACAGGACAGCACAGATACGCAGTATTTT.

This chain links TRBV2 with TRBJ2-1; D is undetermined. V lost 8 bases and J 8 bases, leaving 19 bases between the germline ends. This CDR3 has 14 amino acids. The germline V gene has CDR1 SNHLY and CDR2 FYNNEI. CDR3 sequence reads: CASGPEGPTDEQFF. The CDR3 DNA follows: TGTGCCAGCGGGCCCGAAGGGCCGACGGATGAGCAGTTCTTC.

The chain recombines TRBV12-3 or TRBV12-4 with TRBJ1-5; the match to TRBD1 covers 7 bases. This CDR3 has 20 amino acids. Trimming cost V 4 bases and J 2 bases; bases outside gene matches: 20. The CDR3 nucleotides are TGTGCCAGCAGTTGGGTGGGTCGGGACAGTCCGCCGGTTGGCAATCAGCCCCAGCATTTT. It specifies CASSWVGRDSPPVGNQPQHF.

This clonotype was counted a few times. The chain recombines TRBV7-9 with TRBJ2-1, with D perhaps TRBD2 (7 bases). Germline V gene data show CDR1 as SEHNR and CDR2 as FQNEAQ (reference sequence). V was shortened by 1 base and J by 3 bases, with 13 bases between the two germline ends. This CDR3 is 16 amino acids long. CDR3 DNA sequence: TGTGCCAGCAGCTTAGGATCGGGGGGCCACTACAATGAGCAGTTCTTC. It codes for CASSLGSGGHYNEQFF.

This clonotype showed up just a few times. The chain employs TRBV19 and TRBJ2-3, with D unresolved. Looked up from germline, CDR1 is LNHDA and CDR2 is SQIVND (reference sequence). Trimming left V 7 bases short and J 4 bases short, with 12 bases between. CDR3 size: 13 residues. The DNA for the CDR3 is TGTGCCAGTAACAGCCGCTGGCCAGATACGCAGTATTTT. This translates into CASNSRWPDTQYF.